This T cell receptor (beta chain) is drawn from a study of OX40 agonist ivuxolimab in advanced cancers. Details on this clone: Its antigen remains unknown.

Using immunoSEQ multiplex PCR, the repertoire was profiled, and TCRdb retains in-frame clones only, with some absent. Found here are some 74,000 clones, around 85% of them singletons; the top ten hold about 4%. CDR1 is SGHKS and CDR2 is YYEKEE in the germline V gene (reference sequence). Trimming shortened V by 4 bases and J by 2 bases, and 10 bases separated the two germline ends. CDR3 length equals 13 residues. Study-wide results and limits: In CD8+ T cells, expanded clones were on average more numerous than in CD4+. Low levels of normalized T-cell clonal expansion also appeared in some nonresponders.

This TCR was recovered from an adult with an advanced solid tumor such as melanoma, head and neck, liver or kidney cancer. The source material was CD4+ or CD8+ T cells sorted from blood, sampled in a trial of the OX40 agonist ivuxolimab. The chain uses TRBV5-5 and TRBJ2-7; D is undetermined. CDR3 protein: CASSPSPTYEQYF. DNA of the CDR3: TGTGCCAGCAGCCCCTCGCCGACCTACGAGCAGTACTTC.